Listed here is a single T cell receptor (beta chain). The target antigen is unknown. The entry originates in a study of Ad26.COV2.S vaccination and SARS-CoV-2 variants. As for the study in general: Administration of Ad26.COV2.S was intramuscular, either once or twice 56 days apart.

Regarding the study as a whole: From the TCR breadth and depth analyses, total T cell responses may have been underestimated.

Per germline, CDR1 SNHLY and CDR2 FYNNEI. Losses at the gene ends were 3 bases for V and 8 bases for J; bases not matched to a gene: 5. This CDR3 is 14 amino acids long. Noted treatment: about 20 received Ad26.COV2.S at low or high dose, single or two shots; about 5 received placebo; per-sample allocation not given. It was on day 63 after the first vaccine or placebo injection that samples were taken. This adult donor, from Boston, was 18-55 years old. An Ad26 vector carrying the Wuhan-strain SARS-CoV-2 spike served as the vaccine. Sequencing was performed with immunoSEQ multiplex PCR; in TCRdb, only in-frame clones are kept and a portion is missing. The sample shows about 400,000 clones, roughly 88% of them seen only once.

This receptor was identified in a person between 18 and 65 years old who received the Ad26.COV2.S COVID-19 vaccine or a placebo. The V and J genes are TRBV2 and TRBJ1-4, with TRBD1 identical over 8 bases. Specimen: peripheral blood, collected in a trial of Ad26.COV2.S vaccine versus placebo. CDR3: CASSDNRGKEKLFF. CDR3 sequence (DNA): TGTGCCAGCAGTGATAACAGGGGGAAGGAAAAACTGTTTTTT.